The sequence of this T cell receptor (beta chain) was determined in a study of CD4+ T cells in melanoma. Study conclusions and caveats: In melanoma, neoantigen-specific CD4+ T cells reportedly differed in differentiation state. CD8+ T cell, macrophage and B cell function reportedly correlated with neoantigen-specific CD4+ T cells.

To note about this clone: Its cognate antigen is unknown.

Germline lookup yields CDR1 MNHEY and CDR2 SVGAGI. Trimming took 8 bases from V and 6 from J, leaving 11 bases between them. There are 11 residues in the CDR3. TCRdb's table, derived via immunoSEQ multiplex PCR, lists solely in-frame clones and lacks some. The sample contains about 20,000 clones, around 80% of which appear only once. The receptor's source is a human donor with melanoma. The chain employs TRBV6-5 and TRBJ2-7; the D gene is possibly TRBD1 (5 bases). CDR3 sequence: CASCQGVEQYF. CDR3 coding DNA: TGTGCCAGCTGCCAAGGGGTCGAGCAGTACTTC.